These 11 T cell receptor beta chains were sequenced from one sample in a study of T cells in Graves' hyperthyroidism and ophthalmopathy. Regions amplified from RNA transcripts were the TCR beta CDR3 regions. An initial round of RT-PCR targeting the TCR CDR3 relied on the HTBI primer set. TCRdb ran MiXCR on the multiplex PCR reads and lists one entry per CDR3 protein. The sample comprises about 570,000 distinct CDR3 sequences, 13% to 15% of which are singletons, and 11% to 15% rests with the top ten. Sequenced: blood. The receptors stem from a middle-aged woman with Graves' hyperthyroidism.

The sample holds a few counts of this clonotype. The chain uses TRBV19 and TRBJ2-3; D tentatively fits TRBD1 or TRBD2 (5 bases each). V shed 3 bases and J shed 0 bases, with 10 bases lying between them. The germline gives CDR1 LNHDA, CDR2 SQIVND (reference sequence). The CDR3 runs 15 residues. Here the CDR3 DNA reads TGTGCCAGTAGTATTTCCGGGACGAGCACAGATACGCAGTATTTT. Translating gives CASSISGTSTDTQYF.

This clonotype occurred a few times. The CDR3 sequence: CASSVGIGARETQYF. The DNA of the CDR3 is TGTGCCAGCAGCGTAGGAATTGGGGCGCGAGAGACCCAGTACTTC. The rearrangement joins TRBV9 to TRBJ2-5; the D gene is possibly TRBD1 (5 bases). The CDR3 runs 15 residues. The V end lost 0 bases, the J end lost 4 bases, and 13 bases lay between the germline ends. Germline CDR1 SGDLS, CDR2 YYNGEE.

V gene TRBV5-1 combines with J gene TRBJ2-5; 8 bases are shared with TRBD2. CDR3 length: 16 residues. In germline, CDR1 is SGHRS, CDR2 YFSETQ. J lost 1 base, V lost 10 bases, and 15 bases had no gene match. The CDR3 DNA is TGCGCCGGCGCACTGGGGGGACTAGACGCCCAAGAGACCCAGTACTTC. It translates to CAGALGGLDAQETQYF.

This clonotype was recorded many times. V gene TRBV27 combines with J gene TRBJ1-2; no clear D. The CDR3 is made up of 16 amino acids. With 3 bases removed from V and 0 bases from J, the gap between germline ends came to 14 bases. Germline CDR1 MNHEY, CDR2 SMNVEV (reference sequence). The CDR3 is CASSFVGGRANYGYTF. The CDR3 DNA reads as TGTGCCAGCAGTTTTGTTGGCGGCCGCGCTAACTATGGCTACACCTTC.

This clonotype showed up just a few times. The chain uses TRBV10-2 and TRBJ2-7; possibly TRBD1 for D (5 bases). CDR3 length equals 11 residues. V was trimmed by 7 bases and J by 4 bases, leaving 8 bases between them. CDR1 and CDR2 (germline): WSHSY, SAAADI. CDR3 loop: CASNQGYEQYF. The CDR3 bases are TGCGCCAGCAACCAGGGATACGAGCAGTACTTC.

The rearrangement uses TRBV29-1 and TRBJ2-5; 9 bases are a match to TRBD2. Trimming removed 1 base from V and 3 bases from J; junction bases left unmatched: 3. The CDR3 runs to 14 residues. The germline CDR1 and CDR2 sequences are SQVTM and ANQGSEA. This chain's CDR3 is CSVEGASGKETQYF. Here the CDR3 DNA reads TGCAGCGTTGAAGGAGCTAGCGGGAAAGAGACCCAGTACTTC.

A few counts support this clonotype. The chain joins TRBV5-6 to TRBJ2-1, with D tentatively TRBD2 (8 bases). V lost 1 base and J lost 6, with 23 bases in between. This CDR3 has 18 residues. CDR1 SGHDT and CDR2 YYEEEE come from the germline V gene. The CDR3 loop reads CASSLRHRGAGATNEQFF. The DNA of the CDR3 is TGTGCCAGCAGCTTGCGCCACAGGGGAGCGGGGGCCACCAATGAGCAGTTCTTC. The full variable domain, its missing parts supplied by reference TRBV5-6 and TRBJ2-1, is DAGVTQSPTHLIKTRGQQVTLRCSPKSGHDTVSWYQQALGQGPQFIFQYYEEEERQRGNFPDRFSGHQFPNYSSELNVNALLLGDSALYLCASSLRHRGAGATNEQFFGPGTRLTVL.

This clonotype was detected a few times. The chain carries TRBV19 and TRBJ1-6, with D perhaps TRBD1 (5 bases). Trimming left V 7 bases short and J 9 bases short, with 13 bases between. CDR1 is LNHDA and CDR2 is SQIVND in the germline V gene (reference sequence). The CDR3 spans 13 residues. The CDR3 bases are TGTGCCAGTAAGGAGGGGATGAGTTCACCCCTCCACTTT. Translating gives CASKEGMSSPLHF.

This clonotype was seen repeatedly, ten times or more. The V gene is TRBV2, the J gene TRBJ1-1; unclear D gene. Germline V gene lookup returns CDR1 SNHLY and CDR2 FYNNEI. The CDR3 contains 13 residues. Trimming left V 2 bases short and J 5 bases short, with 9 bases between. The CDR3 reads CASSEYGGTEAFF. The CDR3 bases are TGTGCCAGCAGTGAATATGGTGGGACTGAAGCTTTCTTT.

This clonotype was found many times. The CDR3 coding sequence is TGCGCCAGCAGCCCGGGGACAGTACCTTCCTACGAGCAGTACTTC. Its translation: CASSPGTVPSYEQYF. The chain has TRBV4-1 and TRBJ2-7; 7 bases fit TRBD1. Germline V gene data show CDR1 as MGHRA and CDR2 as YSYEKL. This CDR3 has 15 amino acids. J gave up 1 base and V 4 bases, and 7 bases lay outside the gene matches.

Ten or more counts support this clonotype. V is TRBV12-3 or TRBV12-4 and J is TRBJ2-2; 8 nucleotides match TRBD2. The CDR3 loop spans 15 amino acids. Losses at the gene ends were 10 bases for V and 4 bases for J; bases not matched to a gene: 11. CDR3 DNA: TGTGCCATCCCTTGGGGGACTAGGGCCACCGGGGAGCTGTTTTTT. This gives the protein CAIPWGTRATGELFF.